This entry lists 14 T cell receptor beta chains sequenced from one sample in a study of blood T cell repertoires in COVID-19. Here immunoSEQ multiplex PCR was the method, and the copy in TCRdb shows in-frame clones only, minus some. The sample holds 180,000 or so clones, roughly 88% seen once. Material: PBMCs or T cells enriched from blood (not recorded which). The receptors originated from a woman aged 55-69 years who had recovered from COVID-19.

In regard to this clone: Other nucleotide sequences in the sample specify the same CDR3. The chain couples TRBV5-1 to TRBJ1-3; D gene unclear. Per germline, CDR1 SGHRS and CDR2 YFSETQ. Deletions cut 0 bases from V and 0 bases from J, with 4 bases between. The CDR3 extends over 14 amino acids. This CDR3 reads CASSLDSSGNTIYF. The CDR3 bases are TGCGCCAGCAGCTTGGACAGCTCTGGAAACACCATATATTTT.

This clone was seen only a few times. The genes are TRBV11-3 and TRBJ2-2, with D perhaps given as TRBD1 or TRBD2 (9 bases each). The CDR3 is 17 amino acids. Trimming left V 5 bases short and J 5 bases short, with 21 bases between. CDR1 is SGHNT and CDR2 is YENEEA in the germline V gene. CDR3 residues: CASSRTGGAGGTGELFF. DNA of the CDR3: TGTGCCAGCAGCCGAACAGGGGGCGCGGGAGGGACCGGGGAGCTGTTTTTT.

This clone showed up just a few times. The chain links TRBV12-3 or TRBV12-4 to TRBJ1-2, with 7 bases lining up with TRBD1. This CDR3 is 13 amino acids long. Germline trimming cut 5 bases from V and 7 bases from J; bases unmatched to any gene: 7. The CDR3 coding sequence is TGTGCCAGCAGTCCCTCGGGACAGCCTGGCTACACCTTC. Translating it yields CASSPSGQPGYTF.

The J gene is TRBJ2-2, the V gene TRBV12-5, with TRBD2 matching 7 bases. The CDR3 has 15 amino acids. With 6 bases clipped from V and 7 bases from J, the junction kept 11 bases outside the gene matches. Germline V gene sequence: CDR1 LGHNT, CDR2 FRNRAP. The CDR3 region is CASGIGGTFFGELFF. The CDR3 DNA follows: TGTGCTAGTGGGATCGGGGGGACGTTCTTCGGGGAGCTGTTTTTT.

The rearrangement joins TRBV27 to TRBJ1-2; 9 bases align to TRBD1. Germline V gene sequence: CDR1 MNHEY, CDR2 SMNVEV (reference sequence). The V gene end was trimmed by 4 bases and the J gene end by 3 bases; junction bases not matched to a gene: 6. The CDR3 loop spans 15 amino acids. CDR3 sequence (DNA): TGTGCCAGCAGTTCCCACAGGGGGCAGGACTATGGCTACACCTTC. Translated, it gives CASSSHRGQDYGYTF.

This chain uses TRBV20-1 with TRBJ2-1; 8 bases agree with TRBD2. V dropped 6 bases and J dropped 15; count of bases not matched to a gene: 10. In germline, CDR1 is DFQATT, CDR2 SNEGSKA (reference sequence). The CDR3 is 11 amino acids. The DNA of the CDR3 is TGCAGTGCGGGGACCGGGACTAGGTTGTTCTTC. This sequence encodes CSAGTGTRLFF.

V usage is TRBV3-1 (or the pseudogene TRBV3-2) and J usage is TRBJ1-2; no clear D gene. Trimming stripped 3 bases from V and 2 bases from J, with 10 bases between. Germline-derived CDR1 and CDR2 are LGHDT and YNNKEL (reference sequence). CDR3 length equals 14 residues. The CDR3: CASSQPGRNYGYTF. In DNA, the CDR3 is TGTGCCAGCAGCCAGCCAGGCCGGAACTATGGCTACACCTTC.

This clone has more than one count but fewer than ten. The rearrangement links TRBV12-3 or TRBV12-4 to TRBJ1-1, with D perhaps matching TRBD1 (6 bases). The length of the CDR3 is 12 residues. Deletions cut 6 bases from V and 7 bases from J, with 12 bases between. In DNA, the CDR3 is TGTGCCAGCAGGCCCGGGACATTTGAAGCTTTCTTT. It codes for CASRPGTFEAFF.

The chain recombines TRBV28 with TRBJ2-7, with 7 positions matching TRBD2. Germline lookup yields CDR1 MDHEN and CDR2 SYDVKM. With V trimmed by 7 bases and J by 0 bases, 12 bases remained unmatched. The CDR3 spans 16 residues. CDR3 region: CASTRGRGDSSYEQYF. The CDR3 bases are TGTGCCAGCACCCGGGGGAGGGGCGACAGCTCCTACGAGCAGTACTTC.

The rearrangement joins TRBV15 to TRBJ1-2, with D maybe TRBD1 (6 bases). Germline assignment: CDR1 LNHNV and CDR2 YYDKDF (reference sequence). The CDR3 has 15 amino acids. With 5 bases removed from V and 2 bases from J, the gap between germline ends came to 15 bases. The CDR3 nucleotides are TGTGCCACCAGCCAGGACAGAACTTCAAACTATGGCTACACCTTC. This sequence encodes CATSQDRTSNYGYTF. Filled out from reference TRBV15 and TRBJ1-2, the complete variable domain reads DAMVIQNPRYQVTQFGKPVTLSCSQTLNHNVMYWYQQKSSQAPKLLFHYYDKDFNNEADTPDNFQSRRPNTSFCFLDIRSPGLGDTAMYLCATSQDRTSNYGYTFGSGTRLTVV.

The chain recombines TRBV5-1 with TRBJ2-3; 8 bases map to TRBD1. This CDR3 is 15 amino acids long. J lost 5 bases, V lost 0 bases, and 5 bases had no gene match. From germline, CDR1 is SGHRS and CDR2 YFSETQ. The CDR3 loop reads CASSLGQGMGDTQYF. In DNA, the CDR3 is TGCGCCAGCAGCTTGGGACAGGGGATGGGAGATACGCAGTATTTT.

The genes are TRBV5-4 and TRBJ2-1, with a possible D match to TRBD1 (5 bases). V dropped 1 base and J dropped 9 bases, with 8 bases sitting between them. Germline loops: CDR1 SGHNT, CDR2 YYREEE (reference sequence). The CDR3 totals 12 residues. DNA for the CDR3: TGTGCCAGCAGCTTGTGGGGCGGTGAGCAGTTCTTC. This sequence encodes CASSLWGGEQFF.

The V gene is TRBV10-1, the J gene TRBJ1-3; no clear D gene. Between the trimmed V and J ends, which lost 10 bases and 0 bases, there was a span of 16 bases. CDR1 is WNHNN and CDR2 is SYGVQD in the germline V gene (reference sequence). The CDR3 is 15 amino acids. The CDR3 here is CATPLVEGSGNTIYF. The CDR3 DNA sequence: TGCGCCACCCCCCTAGTCGAGGGCTCTGGAAACACCATATATTTT.

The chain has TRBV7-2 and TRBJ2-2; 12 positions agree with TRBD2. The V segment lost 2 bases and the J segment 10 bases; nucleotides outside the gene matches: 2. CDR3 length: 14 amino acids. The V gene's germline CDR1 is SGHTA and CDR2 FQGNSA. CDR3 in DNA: TGTGCCAGCAGCTTAAGGACTAGCGGGAAGGAGCTGTTTTTT. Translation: CASSLRTSGKELFF.